This entry is about one TCR beta chain. The data were taken from a study of T cell changes during pregnancy in multiple sclerosis. The table came from immunoSEQ multiplex PCR; TCRdb's copy has only in-frame clones and leaves some out. The sample lists tens of thousands of clones; 75% to 90% were seen once. Sequencing used peripheral blood, obtained after pregnancy. The sequence derives from a female donor with multiple sclerosis, enrolled in a pregnancy study.

CDR3 residues: CASSKLAGRTQETQYF. DNA of the CDR3: TGTGCCAGCAGTAAACTAGCGGGGCGGACACAAGAGACCCAGTACTTC. The rearrangement joins TRBV2 to TRBJ2-5; 10 nucleotides agree with TRBD2. The germline V gene encodes CDR1 SNHLY and CDR2 FYNNEI. V shed 5 bases, J shed 2 bases, and the junction held 8 bases outside the gene matches. This CDR3 spans 16 amino acids.